These 29 T cell receptor beta chains were all obtained from the same sample, sequenced in a study of blood T cell repertoires in COVID-19. Profiled with immunoSEQ multiplex PCR; TCRdb holds only in-frame clones, not every one. The table lists 99,000 or so clones, 85% to 90% of them singletons. The sample comprised peripheral blood. The receptors were gathered from a man over 45 with acute or convalescent COVID-19.

The CDR3 coding sequence is TGTGCTAGTGGTTTGGGGCAGATGGGCACAGATACGCAGTATTTT. This translates into CASGLGQMGTDTQYF. The chain uses TRBV12-5 and TRBJ2-3; unclear D gene. The V end was cut by 1 base, the J end by 1 base, with 9 bases between. Germline CDR1 is LGHNT and CDR2 is FRNRAP. The CDR3 is 15 residues long.

The V and J genes are TRBV7-9 and TRBJ1-4; TRBD1 might be the D (6 bases). Trimming took off 5 bases at V and 7 bases at J, with 17 bases between the two ends. Germline loops: CDR1 SEHNR, CDR2 FQNEAQ (reference sequence). The CDR3 covers 15 residues. CDR3 protein: CASSGGSVGGEKLFF. In nucleotides, the CDR3 is TGTGCCAGCAGCGGGGGATCAGTAGGGGGTGAAAAACTGTTTTTT.

This clone occurred once. The chain carries TRBV5-1 and TRBJ2-2; 8 bases align to TRBD1. Germline V gives CDR1 SGHRS, CDR2 YFSETQ. V lost 2 bases, J lost 1 base, and 7 bases stayed unmatched. This CDR3 has 17 amino acids. CDR3 sequence: CASSLRPGTGNTGELFF. CDR3 bases: TGCGCCAGCAGCTTACGACCCGGGACAGGGAACACCGGGGAGCTGTTTTTT.

This chain links TRBV29-1 with TRBJ1-1; TRBD1 agrees at 7 bases. The CDR3 contains 14 residues. Germline V gene lookup returns CDR1 SQVTM and CDR2 ANQGSEA. J gave up 7 bases and V 3 bases, and 11 bases lay outside the gene matches. The chain's CDR3 is CSVDPGQSRFEAFF. CDR3 bases: TGCAGCGTTGATCCGGGACAGTCTAGATTTGAAGCTTTCTTT.

The chain employs TRBV5-1 and TRBJ2-3; a possible D gene is TRBD1 (6 bases). The V gene lost 1 base and the J gene lost 4 bases, with 13 bases spanning the gap. The V gene's germline CDR1 is SGHRS and CDR2 YFSETQ. The CDR3 sequence is 15 residues long. CDR3 in amino acids: CASSLQGQRADTQYF. CDR3 in DNA: TGCGCCAGCAGCTTGCAGGGGCAGAGGGCAGATACGCAGTATTTT.

This clone occurred a few times. The chain combines TRBV24-1 with TRBJ2-3; 8 bases line up with TRBD2. The CDR3 runs to 17 residues. V shed 2 bases and J 5 bases; nucleotides not matched to a gene: 11. Germline V gene lookup returns CDR1 KGHDR and CDR2 SFDVKD. The DNA for the CDR3 is TGTGCCACCAGTGATTCGTCGTCCGGGAGGGCCGGAGATACGCAGTATTTT. Residues: CATSDSSSGRAGDTQYF.

J is TRBJ2-2 and V is TRBV29-1; 8 nucleotides agree with TRBD1. Germline CDR1 is SQVTM and CDR2 is ANQGSEA. The J segment lost 2 bases and the V segment lost 3 bases, leaving 5 bases of the junction unmatched. The length of the CDR3 is 15 residues. The CDR3 loop reads CSVEGQALNTGELFF. CDR3 sequence (DNA): TGCAGCGTTGAGGGACAGGCACTTAACACCGGGGAGCTGTTTTTT.

The rearrangement uses TRBV28 and TRBJ1-5, with TRBD1 matching over 8 bases. Looked up from germline, CDR1 is MDHEN and CDR2 is SYDVKM. This CDR3 is built from 15 residues. Germline trimming cut 6 bases from V and 5 bases from J; bases unmatched to any gene: 9. CDR3 DNA sequence: TGTGCCAGCAGCTGGGGGCAGGGGGCGGATCAGCCCCAGCATTTT. It codes for CASSWGQGADQPQHF.

The chain couples TRBV5-6 to TRBJ1-2; D unclear. The CDR3 contains 12 residues. V was pared by 2 bases and J by 6 bases, with 8 bases between. Germline-derived CDR1 and CDR2 are SGHDT and YYEEEE. CDR3 sequence reads: CASSFGYDGYTF. DNA for the CDR3: TGTGCCAGCAGCTTCGGGTACGATGGCTACACCTTC. Full variable domain (remainder filled in from reference TRBV5-6 and TRBJ1-2): DAGVTQSPTHLIKTRGQQVTLRCSPKSGHDTVSWYQQALGQGPQFIFQYYEEEERQRGNFPDRFSGHQFPNYSSELNVNALLLGDSALYLCASSFGYDGYTFGSGTRLTVV.

The chain has TRBV19 and TRBJ1-1, with D uncertain. The CDR3 covers 14 residues. The V gene's germline CDR1 is LNHDA and CDR2 SQIVND (reference sequence). The V end was cut by 7 bases, the J end by 1 base, with 13 bases between. Written as DNA, the CDR3 is TGTGCCAGTACCCGGAGGCAGGCGAACACTGAAGCTTTCTTT. It encodes CASTRRQANTEAFF.

The V call is TRBV5-1, the J call TRBJ2-1, with D possibly matching TRBD2 (5 bases). The length of the CDR3 is 15 residues. Germline V lookup: CDR1 SGHRS, CDR2 YFSETQ. The V end lost 4 bases, the J end lost 0 bases, and 11 bases lay between the germline ends. The CDR3 nucleotides are TGCGCCAGCAGCGCGGACTCAAGCTCCTACAATGAGCAGTTCTTC. Translating gives CASSADSSSYNEQFF.

This chain joins TRBV19 and TRBJ1-5; a weak D match, TRBD1 (5 bases). CDR1 is LNHDA, CDR2 SQIVND, per germline (reference sequence). The V gene lost 4 bases and the J gene lost 2 bases, with 12 bases spanning the gap. This CDR3 region has 15 residues. The CDR3 DNA reads TGTGCCAGTAGTAGCTCCTCGGGGGGCAATCAGCCCCAGCATTTT. Amino acids: CASSSSSGGNQPQHF. The variable domain in full, completed from reference TRBV19 and TRBJ1-5, reads DGGITQSPKYLFRKEGQNVTLSCEQNLNHDAMYWYRQDPGQGLRLIYYSQIVNDFQKGDIAEGYSVSREKKESFPLTVTSAQKNPTAFYLCASSSSSGGNQPQHFGDGTRLSIL.

This chain joins TRBV2 and TRBJ2-1, with 7 bases lining up with TRBD2. Germline assignment: CDR1 SNHLY and CDR2 FYNNEI. There are 15 residues in the CDR3. Losses at the gene ends were 3 bases for V and 9 bases for J; bases not matched to a gene: 11. CDR3: CASSEDVLAMGEQFF. In nucleotides, the CDR3 is TGTGCCAGCAGTGAGGATGTACTAGCGATGGGTGAGCAGTTCTTC. The whole variable domain, filled in from reference TRBV2 and TRBJ2-1, reads EPEVTQTPSHQVTQMGQEVILRCVPISNHLYFYWYRQILGQKVEFLVSFYNNEISEKSEIFDDQFSVERPDGSNFTLKIRSTKLEDSAMYFCASSEDVLAMGEQFFGPGTRLTVL.

This chain links TRBV7-9 with TRBJ2-5, with 8 nucleotides matching TRBD1. The CDR3 consists of 16 residues. Trimming cost V 8 bases and J 1 base; bases outside gene matches: 12. Germline CDR1 SEHNR, CDR2 FQNEAQ (reference sequence). In DNA form, the CDR3 reads TGTGCCAGCCTTTTGGGGACAGGACGAGTCCAAGAGACCCAGTACTTC. It is translated as CASLLGTGRVQETQYF.

The J gene is TRBJ2-3, the V gene TRBV5-1; 7 bases agree with TRBD2. The germline CDR1 and CDR2 sequences are SGHRS and YFSETQ. With 0 bases clipped from V and 6 bases from J, the junction kept 7 bases outside the gene matches. CDR3 length: 15 amino acids. This chain's CDR3 is CASSLGGSLDDTQYF. The CDR3 coding sequence is TGCGCCAGCAGCTTGGGCGGGAGCTTAGATGATACGCAGTATTTT.

The V call is TRBV18, the J call TRBJ1-3; D uncertain. The CDR3 totals 13 residues. V was clipped by 3 bases and J by 8 bases, with 11 bases between them. Germline CDR1 and CDR2: KGHSH and LQKENI. In nucleotides, the CDR3 is TGTGCCAGCTCACCCATTTGGTCGGACACCATATATTTT. Protein sequence: CASSPIWSDTIYF.

This chain joins TRBV5-1 and TRBJ2-1, with TRBD1 as a possible D gene (5 bases). Deletions cut 9 bases from V and 1 base from J, with 17 bases between. The CDR3 consists of 15 residues. Germline V gives CDR1 SGHRS, CDR2 YFSETQ. The CDR3 DNA reads TGCGCCACCGCCGAGACAGACCCTTCCTACAATGAGCAGTTCTTC. Translating gives CATAETDPSYNEQFF.

J is TRBJ1-4 and V is TRBV10-3; TRBD1 is a possible D gene (6 bases). The CDR3 sequence is 12 residues long. With 7 bases removed from V and 6 bases from J, the gap between germline ends came to 9 bases. CDR1 ENHRY and CDR2 SYGVKD come from the germline V gene. The CDR3 DNA follows: TGTGCCATCAAAGGGGGAGATGAAAAACTGTTTTTT. Translation gives CAIKGGDEKLFF.

This clone appeared a single time. This chain links TRBV25-1 with TRBJ1-1; 9 bases map to TRBD1. CDR3 size: 17 residues. J lost 1 base, V lost 3 bases, and 9 bases had no gene match. The germline V gene encodes CDR1 MGHDK and CDR2 SYGVNS. CDR3 protein: CASSDPTGGGKNTEAFF. The CDR3 DNA follows: TGTGCCAGCAGTGATCCCACAGGGGGCGGGAAGAACACTGAAGCTTTCTTT.

This chain connects TRBV11-2 to TRBJ2-1; D is undetermined. The germline gives CDR1 SGHAT, CDR2 FQNNGV. CDR3 length: 15 residues. The V end was cut by 5 bases, the J end by 2 bases, with 13 bases between. CDR3 coding DNA: TGTGCCAGCAGCCGCTCCCCCCAGGCCTACAATGAGCAGTTCTTC. It translates to CASSRSPQAYNEQFF.

The rearrangement joins TRBV7-9 to TRBJ2-2, with 9 bases lining up with TRBD2. Germline V gene data show CDR1 as SEHNR and CDR2 as FQNEAQ (reference sequence). CDR3 length equals 15 residues. The trim removed 3 bases at V and 6 bases at J, leaving 5 bases unmatched. The CDR3 DNA sequence: TGTGCCAGCAGCTTGTTTAGCGGGAGCGCCGGGGAGCTGTTTTTT. Protein: CASSLFSGSAGELFF.

The chain joins TRBV2 to TRBJ1-6, with unresolved D. CDR1 and CDR2 (germline): SNHLY, FYNNEI. CDR3 size: 13 residues. The V and J ends lost 3 bases and 5 bases respectively, with 5 bases between them. As DNA, the CDR3 is TGTGCCAGCAGTGAGAGTGATAATTCACCCCTCCACTTT. Its translation is CASSESDNSPLHF.

The chain carries TRBV4-1 and TRBJ2-3, with D possibly TRBD2 on 5 matching bases. The CDR3 is 15 residues long. V was cut by 1 base and J by 5 bases, with 13 bases left in between. The germline V gene has CDR1 MGHRA and CDR2 YSYEKL. The CDR3: CASSQGPLRGDTQYF. The DNA for the CDR3 is TGCGCCAGCAGCCAAGGACCCCTCCGGGGAGATACGCAGTATTTT.

The chain combines TRBV11-2 with TRBJ2-5, with D uncertain. This CDR3 region has 12 residues. The germline CDR1 and CDR2 sequences are SGHAT and FQNNGV. Deletions cut 4 bases from V and 4 bases from J, with 7 bases between. The CDR3 DNA reads as TGTGCCAGCAGCTCCCCTCGAGAGACCCAGTACTTC. Amino acid sequence: CASSSPRETQYF.

This chain connects TRBV7-9 to TRBJ2-2, with D possibly matching TRBD2 (6 bases). Germline CDR1 SEHNR, CDR2 FQNEAQ (reference sequence). Trimming cost V 6 bases and J 4 bases, with 15 bases left between them. CDR3 size: 15 residues. CDR3 in DNA: TGTGCCAGCAGTGAGCGGACTATCCTCACCGGGGAGCTGTTTTTT. Translated: CASSERTILTGELFF.

This clone occurred once. The V gene is TRBV5-6, the J gene TRBJ2-3, with D possibly being TRBD2 (5 bases). V shed 6 bases and J shed 2 bases, with 16 bases lying between them. Germline CDR1 reads SGHDT; CDR2 reads YYEEEE. CDR3 length: 15 residues. The CDR3 DNA is TGTGCCAGCATCCTCCTAGCTAAGTCCACAGATACGCAGTATTTT. Encoded protein: CASILLAKSTDTQYF.

This clone was found once. The identical CDR3 is also encoded by other nucleotide sequences in the sample. The chain combines TRBV4-2 with TRBJ1-1; D perhaps matches TRBD1 (6 bases). Trimming removed 0 bases at V and 5 bases at J, with 10 bases between. This CDR3 is built from 14 residues. CDR1 is LGHNA, CDR2 YNFKEQ, per germline. Written as DNA, the CDR3 is TGTGCCAGCAGCCAAGATAGGGGGAGTACTGAAGCTTTCTTT. The encoded protein is CASSQDRGSTEAFF.

This sequence joins TRBV6-6 and TRBJ1-2; 9 bases fit TRBD1. CDR3 length: 16 amino acids. The V gene end was trimmed by 6 bases and the J gene end by 5 bases; junction bases not matched to a gene: 13. Germline V gene lookup returns CDR1 MNHNY and CDR2 SVGAGI (reference sequence). In DNA, the CDR3 is TGTGCCAGCAGCCCTTCCCTACAGGGGGCAAGGTATGGCTACACCTTC. Translating it yields CASSPSLQGARYGYTF.

This clone was found once. The chain links TRBV14 to TRBJ2-1; D not resolved. This CDR3 region has 14 residues. Germline V lookup: CDR1 SGHDN, CDR2 FVKESK. The V and J ends lost 1 base and 8 bases respectively, with 12 bases between them. The CDR3 coding sequence is TGTGCCAGCAGCCAAGCGGGTGGATGGGATGAGCAGTTCTTC. Its protein is CASSQAGGWDEQFF.